Below are 18 T cell receptor beta chains sequenced from a single sample in a study of regulatory T cells in long-lasting Graves disease. Library construction for TCR beta used iRepertoire HTBI primers and Arm-PCR of CDR3 regions. One entry per CDR3 protein, called by TCRdb with MiXCR from the multiplex PCR reads. The table shows about 400,000 distinct CDR3 sequences, with 15% to 20% occurring only once. As for time point: newly diagnosed GD, antithyroid drugs for less than 3 months. Extracted RNA from PBMCs served as the source of the TCR library. Separately, the same data were catalogued under a study of T cells in Graves' hyperthyroidism and ophthalmopathy.

Sequencing was performed on peripheral blood mononuclear cells (PBMCs), taken at new diagnosis, from a patient treated with antithyroid drugs. The origin of the receptors is a woman under 30 with Graves disease.

This clonotype came up a few times. A much larger clone sits a single nucleotide away, making a read error possible. The J gene is TRBJ2-1, the V gene TRBV20-1; the match to TRBD2 covers 7 bases. Germline V gene data show CDR1 as DFQATT and CDR2 as SNEGSKA (reference sequence). J was trimmed by 2 bases and V by 1 base; bases with no gene match: 2. This CDR3 has 14 amino acids. CDR3 region: CSARVGGAYNEQFF. The CDR3 region has the DNA TGCAGTGCTAGAGTGGGAGGGGCCTACAATGAGCAGTTCTTC.

This clonotype has a count of ten or more. The chain couples TRBV2 to TRBJ2-1, with 9 bases fitting TRBD1. Germline V lookup: CDR1 SNHLY, CDR2 FYNNEI. V was pared by 8 bases and J by 4 bases, with 6 bases of the junction left unmatched. The CDR3 sequence is 14 residues long. CDR3 amino acids: CASQGQGTYNEQFF. For the CDR3, the DNA is TGTGCCAGCCAGGGACAGGGAACATACAATGAGCAGTTCTTC.

This clonotype showed up many times. The V call is TRBV11-1, the J call TRBJ2-3; the match to TRBD2 covers 8 bases. J was trimmed by 4 bases and V by 5 bases; bases with no gene match: 14. The germline CDR1 and CDR2 sequences are SGHAT and FQDESV (reference sequence). This CDR3 has 17 residues. The chain's CDR3 is CASSAPGGPYLADTQYF. CDR3 sequence (DNA): TGTGCCAGCAGCGCCCCGGGAGGGCCTTATTTAGCAGATACGCAGTATTTT.

This clonotype showed up many times. The chain joins TRBV28 to TRBJ2-7, with D perhaps matching TRBD2 (6 bases). This CDR3 is built from 14 residues. Germline CDR1 is MDHEN and CDR2 is SYDVKM. Trimming pared 6 bases from V and 4 bases from J, leaving 16 bases between. CDR3 sequence reads: CASSPTGELYEQYF. CDR3 DNA: TGTGCCAGCAGCCCGACGGGGGAGCTTTACGAGCAGTACTTC.

This clonotype was detected ten times or more. This sequence joins TRBV6-1 and TRBJ1-5; 10 nucleotides match TRBD1. J gave up 1 base and V 7 bases, and 4 bases lay outside the gene matches. The CDR3 is 15 residues long. Germline lookup yields CDR1 MNHNS and CDR2 SASEGT. CDR3 DNA: TGTGCCAGCAACGGACAGGGGGTGAGCAATCAGCCCCAGCATTTT. This encodes CASNGQGVSNQPQHF.

This clonotype was observed at least ten times. The rearrangement uses TRBV6-1 and TRBJ1-1; the match to TRBD1 covers 7 bases. In germline, CDR1 is MNHNS, CDR2 SASEGT. V trimming: 6 bases; J trimming: 6 bases; junction bases outside the gene matches: 10. The CDR3 contains 14 residues. CDR3 coding DNA: TGTGCCAGCAGGATACAGGGGAAGGGCGCTGAAGCTTTCTTT. The encoded protein is CASRIQGKGAEAFF.

This clonotype was counted once. Being one base from a much bigger clone, this may be a read error. This rearrangement joins TRBV6-1 to TRBJ1-1; TRBD1 matches 7 bases. CDR3 length equals 14 residues. Germline CDR1 is MNHNS and CDR2 is SASEGT. The V and J ends lost 3 bases and 4 bases, in that order; junction bases with no gene match: 5. CDR3 nucleotide sequence: TGTGCCAGCAGTGAGGCGACAGGGATCACTGAAGCTTTCTTT. Its translation is CASSEATGITEAFF.

Comment on this clonotype: One end of the junction varies from germline; a read error may be responsible. V gene TRBV5-1 combines with J gene TRBJ2-4; 8 bases are a match to TRBD2. The J call may be wrong; the DNA end is better matched by TRBJ2-7. The length of the CDR3 is 15 residues. From germline, CDR1 is SGHRS and CDR2 YFSETQ. For the CDR3, the DNA is TGCACCAGCAGCTTGGCGGCGGGGGGCTTCTACGAGCAGTACTTC. It yields the protein CTSSLAAGGFYEQYF.

This clonotype was seen more than once but under ten times. Relative to the germline gene, one junction end is altered; a read error may explain this. The rearrangement links TRBV28 to TRBJ1-6; no definite D call. There are 14 residues in the CDR3. Germline assignment: CDR1 MDHEN and CDR2 SYDVKM. Here the CDR3 DNA reads TGTGCCAACAGTTTCGAGAATTATAATTCACCCCTCCACTTT. Translating it yields CANSFENYNSPLHF.

This chain links TRBV7-9 with TRBJ2-1, with TRBD1 matching over 8 bases. The CDR3 contains 16 residues. V lost 0 bases, J lost 5 bases, and 6 bases stayed unmatched. Germline V gene sequence: CDR1 SEHNR, CDR2 FQNEAQ (reference sequence). The CDR3 DNA is TGTGCCAGCAGCTTAGCAGAGACAGGGGCCGACAATGAGCAGTTCTTC. Translated, it gives CASSLAETGADNEQFF.

This clonotype was seen repeatedly, ten times or more. V gene TRBV28 combines with J gene TRBJ1-6; D is undetermined. The CDR3 is made up of 16 amino acids. Trimming shortened V by 4 bases and J by 9 bases, and 19 bases separated the two germline ends. Germline CDR1 MDHEN, CDR2 SYDVKM. CDR3 nucleotides: TGTGCCAGCAGTTCTCAACTGACGGACCCCACTTCACCCCTCCACTTT. Its protein product is CASSSQLTDPTSPLHF.

This clonotype was seen ten or more times. This chain uses TRBV20-1 with TRBJ2-1; no reliable D call. This CDR3 has 13 residues. The V gene's germline CDR1 is DFQATT and CDR2 SNEGSKA (reference sequence). V was shortened by 3 bases and J by 5 bases, with 11 bases between the two germline ends. CDR3 sequence reads: CSARDQDHNEQFF. The CDR3 nucleotides are TGCAGTGCTAGGGACCAGGACCACAATGAGCAGTTCTTC.

In regard to this clonotype: Being one base from a much bigger clone, this may be a read error. The CDR3 DNA sequence: TGCAGCGTTCGCCCGTTCGATGAGCGGTTCTTC. As protein: CSVRPFDERFF. J is TRBJ2-1 and V is TRBV29-1; the D is unclear. This CDR3 is 11 amino acids long. Germline CDR1 SQVTM, CDR2 ANQGSEA.

This clonotype was counted at least ten times. The chain combines TRBV11-2 with TRBJ2-1, with 11 bases fitting TRBD2. With 5 bases clipped from V and 4 bases from J, the junction kept 10 bases outside the gene matches. The CDR3 loop spans 17 amino acids. Germline values: CDR1 SGHAT, CDR2 FQNNGV. The CDR3 loop reads CASSLRTGLAAYNEQFF. CDR3 nucleotides: TGTGCCAGCAGCCTACGTACGGGACTAGCGGCATACAATGAGCAGTTCTTC.

This clonotype was counted at least ten times. V usage is TRBV30 and J usage is TRBJ1-2, with unresolved D. The germline V gene has CDR1 GTSNPN and CDR2 SVGIG (reference sequence). CDR3 size: 13 residues. V was shortened by 0 bases and J by 5 bases, with 10 bases between the two germline ends. The CDR3 DNA reads as TGTGCCTGGAGTGTAAGTCACGGGTATGGCTACACCTTC. Protein: CAWSVSHGYGYTF.

This clonotype was observed at least ten times. J is TRBJ2-5 and V is TRBV20-1; 7 nucleotides line up with TRBD1. Trimming took 2 bases from V and 2 from J; bases not matched to a gene: 5. From germline, CDR1 is DFQATT and CDR2 SNEGSKA (reference sequence). The CDR3 is 14 amino acids. CDR3 sequence: CSARSLTGQETQYF. In nucleotides, the CDR3 is TGCAGTGCTAGATCCCTGACAGGGCAAGAGACCCAGTACTTC.

This clonotype was seen more than once but under ten times. This sequence may be a read error, since a much larger clone differs from it by one base. The V call is TRBV27, the J call TRBJ2-3, with TRBD2 identical over 8 bases. This CDR3 is built from 16 residues. The germline gives CDR1 MNHEY, CDR2 SMNVEV (reference sequence). The CDR3 protein is CASSLSTSGRTGTQYF. DNA for the CDR3: TGTGCCAGCAGTCTTTCCACTAGCGGCAGAACAGGTACGCAGTATTTT.

The gene calls are TRBV10-2 and TRBJ2-5; possibly TRBD2 for D (6 bases). Germline V lookup: CDR1 WSHSY, CDR2 SAAADI. The ends were cut back, 4 bases at V and 4 bases at J, with 16 bases in the middle. This CDR3 spans 15 amino acids. CDR3 sequence reads: CASSVWGLGRETQYF. CDR3 coding DNA: TGCGCCAGCAGTGTTTGGGGACTTGGCAGAGAGACCCAGTACTTC.